The present entry profiles one T cell receptor beta chain with its context. Its specificity is unknown. Germline V gene sequence: CDR1 SGHAT, CDR2 FQNNGV. V lost 5 bases and J 3 bases, leaving 10 bases between the germline ends. CDR3 size: 13 residues. Total RNA amounting to approximately 460 ng was the source from which TCR beta cDNA was made with a constant-region primer. Three rounds of nested multiplex PCR with slightly modified ARM-PCR produced TCR beta libraries. Amplification in the first two PCR rounds was performed using TRBV1-TRBV30 forward primers and a C-beta reverse primer for approximately 10 cycles each. TCRdb re-called the multiplex PCR reads through MiXCR, storing one row per CDR3 protein. The sample contains roughly 120,000 distinct CDR3 sequences, around 62% of which appear only once. This specimen comes from a study of tumor-infiltrating lymphocytes in primary liver carcinoma. Study-level background: Tumor staging was T1-T3 N0M0; sizes spanned roughly 4 to 10 cm across. Study-wide results and limits: Among the pair types, tumor region pairs showed more overlap than tumor-adjacent and tumor-blood pairs. Just about 7-25% of leading clones were found in every one of five regions.

Joint extraction of RNA and DNA used roughly 17-32 mg of bulk tissue that was unsorted. The TCR was taken from a woman in her sixties with primary liver carcinoma and hepatitis B virus infection. The chain links TRBV11-2 to TRBJ1-1; maybe TRBD1 (5 bases). Sequencing was carried out using liver tumor tissue from sampling region 1. Subset specified: tumor region T1, superior pole. The CDR3 nucleotides are TGTGCCAGCAGCCTAGGGACGTACACTGAAGCTTTCTTT. Protein sequence: CASSLGTYTEAFF.